Shown below are 9 T cell receptor beta chains from a single sample sequenced in a study of breast tumors, draining lymph nodes, adjacent tissues. Axillary draining lymph nodes of breast cancer patients supplied the node samples. Each CDR3 protein gets one entry after TCRdb re-called the multiplex PCR reads with MiXCR. Altogether roughly 130,000 distinct CDR3 sequences are present, roughly 21% being singletons, with the ten largest covering roughly 4%. Sequencing input: axillary lymph node tissue. These receptors were collected from a female donor with breast cancer. Some clones in this sample may be carry-over from other donors' samples.

In this sample, this clonotype turned up many times. The genes are TRBV4-1 and TRBJ1-4; D remains ambiguous. The V and J ends lost 2 bases and 1 base respectively, with 5 bases between them. The germline V gene has CDR1 MGHRA and CDR2 YSYEKL. The CDR3 runs 14 residues. CDR3 residues: CASSQQRTNEKLFF. The CDR3, as DNA: TGCGCCAGCAGCCAACAGAGAACTAATGAAAAACTGTTTTTT.

Ten or more counts support this clonotype. V gene TRBV3-1 combines with J gene TRBJ1-4, with D tentatively TRBD1 (5 bases). CDR3 length: 14 amino acids. V was pared by 3 bases and J by 10 bases, with 15 bases between. Germline loops: CDR1 LGHDT, CDR2 YNNKEL (reference sequence). The CDR3 sequence is CASSQGRTMGKLFF. The CDR3 DNA reads as TGTGCCAGCAGCCAGGGACGGACGATGGGAAAACTGTTTTTT.

This clonotype has only a few counts. The chain is built from TRBV28 and TRBJ2-5, with D maybe TRBD2 (6 bases). The CDR3 has 15 residues. Germline values: CDR1 MDHEN, CDR2 SYDVKM. Trimming took off 2 bases at V and 5 bases at J, with 15 bases between the two ends. The DNA for the CDR3 is TGTGCCAGCAGTTTACCTAGCGCAGGGTTGGAGACCCAGTACTTC. Residues: CASSLPSAGLETQYF.

In this sample, this clonotype turned up many times. The chain carries TRBV5-8 and TRBJ2-1; 7 bases agree with TRBD2. The CDR3 sequence is 15 residues long. The V segment lost 5 bases and the J segment 2 bases; nucleotides outside the gene matches: 7. Germline CDR1 reads SGHTS; CDR2 reads YDEGEE. CDR3 region: CASSLTSSPYNEQFF. CDR3 DNA: TGTGCCAGCAGTTTGACTAGCTCTCCCTACAATGAGCAGTTCTTC.

Turning to this clonotype: This sequence may be a read error, since a much larger clone differs from it by one base. The rearrangement links TRBV3-1 to TRBJ1-2, with D perhaps matching TRBD1 (5 bases). Per the germline V gene, CDR1 is LGHDT and CDR2 is YNNKEL (reference sequence). This CDR3 comprises 13 residues. Trimming removed 5 bases at V and 9 bases at J, with 16 bases between. The CDR3 DNA sequence: TGTGCCAGCAGCAGCGGGGGATTCGAGAGCTACACCTTC. It specifies CASSSGGFESYTF.

Regarding this clonotype: Possible read error: a much larger clone is one base away. This chain links TRBV20-1 with TRBJ2-1; no clear D. This CDR3 contains 14 residues. CDR1 and CDR2 (germline): DFQATT, SNEGSKA (reference sequence). The CDR3 DNA sequence: TGCAGTGCTCCTATCCCCGGCCACTACAATGAGCAGTCCTTC. This encodes CSAPIPGHYNEQSF.

This clonotype was detected ten times or more. V and J are TRBV5-1 and TRBJ2-3; D gene uncertain. CDR3 length: 18 amino acids. Germline CDR1 reads SGHRS; CDR2 reads YFSETQ. V lost 4 bases to trimming and J lost 0 bases, with 21 bases between them. The CDR3 region is CASSPGMFTSSSTDTQYF. Written as DNA, the CDR3 is TGCGCCAGCAGCCCGGGTATGTTCACCTCCTCTAGCACAGATACGCAGTATTTT.

This clonotype has just a few counts. The chain links TRBV3-1 to TRBJ2-5; tentative D call: TRBD2 (6 bases). Per germline, CDR1 LGHDT and CDR2 YNNKEL (reference sequence). V gave up 4 bases and J gave up 5 bases, with 17 bases separating them. The CDR3 totals 15 residues. The CDR3 loop reads CASSLMGRGRETQYF. As DNA, the CDR3 is TGTGCCAGCAGCCTTATGGGGCGGGGCCGCGAGACCCAGTACTTC.

This clonotype was recorded at least ten times. V is TRBV10-3 and J is TRBJ2-7; 12 bases match TRBD2. Germline CDR1 and CDR2: ENHRY and SYGVKD. V shed 11 bases and J 3 bases; nucleotides not matched to a gene: 20. CDR3 length: 18 amino acids. CDR3 nucleotide sequence: TGTGCCGTCGCTCCCCTGGGGCTAGCGGGAGGGTTGGTCTACGAGCAGTACTTC. This gives the protein CAVAPLGLAGGLVYEQYF.